These 30 T cell receptor beta chains were sequenced from one sample in a study of cytomegalovirus exposure and HLA in healthy donors. PCR was performed using 60 Vbeta and 13 Jbeta primers. Repertoires were generated with immunoSEQ multiplex PCR, while TCRdb's copy carries only in-frame clones and drops some. The table lists roughly 130,000 clones, around four fifths of them singletons. Sample: PBMCs. These receptors were taken from a male donor in good health and CMV-seropositive.

The chain recombines TRBV7-8 with TRBJ2-4, with D perhaps matching TRBD2 (5 bases). Trimming removed 1 base from V and 0 bases from J, with 10 bases in between. CDR3 length: 16 amino acids. The germline gives CDR1 SGHVS, CDR2 FQNEAQ. The CDR3 loop reads CASSLGGYLAKNIQYF. DNA of the CDR3: TGTGCCAGCAGCTTAGGCGGGTACTTAGCCAAAAACATTCAGTACTTC.

With regard to this clone: Compared with germline, one end of the junction differs, possibly owing to a read error. This rearrangement joins TRBV7-9 to TRBJ1-2, with D tentatively TRBD1 (5 bases). From germline, CDR1 is SEHNR and CDR2 FQNEAQ (reference sequence). The CDR3 contains 17 residues. The CDR3 nucleotides are TGTTCCAGCAGCGGGGACTCTCAGACTGCCCCAAACTATGGCTACACCTTC. This translates into CSSSGDSQTAPNYGYTF.

This clone was detected a few times. The chain combines TRBV10-2 with TRBJ1-4, with a tentative D call TRBD1 (5 bases). The CDR3 has 13 residues. Trimming removed 9 bases at V and 2 bases at J, with 10 bases between. Per the germline V gene, CDR1 is WSHSY and CDR2 is SAAADI. The CDR3 sequence is CASRDSTNEKLFF. The CDR3 region has the DNA TGCGCCAGTAGAGACAGTACTAATGAAAAACTGTTTTTT.

The chain is built from TRBV7-6 and TRBJ1-5; D is possibly TRBD1 (5 bases). Trimming pared 1 base from V and 1 base from J, leaving 17 bases between. Germline assignment: CDR1 SGHVS and CDR2 FNYEAQ. The CDR3 runs 18 residues. The CDR3 protein is CASSLGGWKGPSNQPQHF. The CDR3 region has the DNA TGTGCCAGCAGCTTAGGAGGATGGAAGGGGCCCAGCAATCAGCCCCAGCATTTT.

This sequence joins TRBV19 and TRBJ1-5; 9 positions match TRBD1. Germline assignment: CDR1 LNHDA and CDR2 SQIVND (reference sequence). The CDR3 sequence is 16 residues long. After removal of 4 bases from V and 2 bases from J, the junction contained 6 bases not matched to a gene. The CDR3 protein is CASSTEQGAGNQPQHF. In DNA, the CDR3 is TGTGCCAGTAGTACGGAACAGGGGGCTGGCAATCAGCCCCAGCATTTT.

The chain couples TRBV5-4 to TRBJ2-3; 7 bases are shared with TRBD2. V was clipped by 4 bases and J by 2 bases; unmatched bases: 7. The germline V gene has CDR1 SGHNT and CDR2 YYREEE (reference sequence). The CDR3 is 15 amino acids. CDR3 bases: TGTGCCAGCAGCCTAGATAGCGGGCTCACAGATACGCAGTATTTT. It translates to CASSLDSGLTDTQYF.

The J gene is TRBJ1-1, the V gene TRBV5-4, with 10 bases that match TRBD1. Trimming removed 4 bases from V and 5 bases from J; junction bases left unmatched: 11. The CDR3 consists of 16 residues. The germline V gene has CDR1 SGHNT and CDR2 YYREEE (reference sequence). The CDR3 DNA sequence: TGTGCCAGCAGCAGGGGGTTCGGACAGGGGGAAACTGAAGCTTTCTTT. Amino acids: CASSRGFGQGETEAFF.

The CDR3 loop is CAWKLRDPGYGYTF. In nucleotides, the CDR3 is TGTGCCTGGAAATTACGCGATCCTGGCTATGGCTACACCTTC. The chain uses TRBV30 and TRBJ1-2; no clear D. Trimming cost V 4 bases and J 4 bases, with 16 bases left between them. The germline CDR1 and CDR2 sequences are GTSNPN and SVGIG (reference sequence). This CDR3 is 14 amino acids long.

The chain recombines TRBV29-1 with TRBJ1-2; 8 nucleotides match TRBD1. V dropped 3 bases and J dropped 2; count of bases not matched to a gene: 2. Germline V gene sequence: CDR1 SQVTM, CDR2 ANQGSEA. This CDR3 comprises 13 residues. The CDR3 DNA reads as TGCAGCGTTGAGAACAGGGGGAACTATGGCTACACCTTC. Translated: CSVENRGNYGYTF. Full variable domain (rest looked up from reference TRBV29-1 and TRBJ1-2): SAVISQKPSRDICQRGTSLTIQCQVDSQVTMMFWYRQQPGQSLTLIATANQGSEATYESGFVIDKFPISRPNLTFSTLTVSNMSPEDSSIYLCSVENRGNYGYTFGSGTRLTVV.

This chain joins TRBV29-1 and TRBJ2-2; 7 nucleotides align to TRBD2. The ends lost 5 bases at V and 3 bases at J; junction bases unmatched: 9. Germline V gene sequence: CDR1 SQVTM, CDR2 ANQGSEA. This CDR3 has 15 residues. The CDR3 region has the DNA TGCAGCGTTCAGGTGGCGGGAGATTACACCGGGGAGCTGTTTTTT. Protein sequence: CSVQVAGDYTGELFF.

Note on this clone: Germline is not matched at one junction end, which may reflect a read error. This chain joins TRBV7-9 and TRBJ1-2, with a tentative D call TRBD1 (6 bases). CDR3 size: 15 residues. The germline V gene encodes CDR1 SEHNR and CDR2 FQNEAQ (reference sequence). This CDR3 is CSSSLVGRGSYGYTF. The CDR3 DNA follows: TGTTCCAGCAGCTTAGTAGGCAGGGGCTCTTATGGCTACACCTTC. The full variable domain, with the rest looked up from reference TRBV7-9 and TRBJ1-2, is DTGVSQNPRHKITKRGQNVTFRCDPISEHNRLYWYRQTLGQGPEFLTYFQNEAQLEKSRLLSDRFSAERPKGSFSTLEIQRTEQGDSAMYLCSSSLVGRGSYGYTFGSGTRLTVV.

This clone was seen only a few times. The CDR3 sequence: CASSTAGDEQYF. Here the CDR3 DNA reads TGTGCCAGCAGTACCGCGGGAGACGAGCAGTACTTC. The rearrangement uses TRBV6-5 and TRBJ2-7, with 7 nucleotides matching TRBD2. The CDR3 covers 12 residues. Losses at the gene ends were 5 bases for V and 5 bases for J; bases not matched to a gene: 3. The germline V gene has CDR1 MNHEY and CDR2 SVGAGI.

This clone was counted only a few times. The CDR3 protein is CASSLIAGAGELFF. CDR3 in DNA: TGTGCCAGCAGCTTAATAGCGGGGGCCGGGGAGCTGTTTTTT. The chain recombines TRBV7-9 with TRBJ2-2; 9 nucleotides match TRBD2. The CDR3 covers 14 residues. The J segment lost 6 bases and the V segment lost 2 bases, leaving 1 base of the junction unmatched. Per the germline V gene, CDR1 is SEHNR and CDR2 is FQNEAQ (reference sequence).

This clone came up once. The gene calls are TRBV18 and TRBJ2-2, with TRBD2 matching over 10 bases. The germline gives CDR1 KGHSH, CDR2 LQKENI. The CDR3 is made up of 16 amino acids. J was trimmed by 5 bases and V by 3 bases; bases with no gene match: 6. Here the CDR3 reads CASSPRISGGTGELFF. For the CDR3, the DNA is TGTGCCAGCTCACCGCGAATTAGCGGGGGGACCGGGGAGCTGTTTTTT. The full variable domain, in which reference TRBV18 and TRBJ2-2 provide the parts outside the CDR3, is NAGVMQNPRHLVRRRGQEARLRCSPMKGHSHVYWYRQLPEEGLKFMVYLQKENIIDESGMPKERFSAEFPKEGPSILRIQQVVRGDSAAYFCASSPRISGGTGELFFGEGSRLTVL.

The rearrangement links TRBV9 to TRBJ2-2; D unclear. The length of the CDR3 is 13 residues. Germline V CDR1 and CDR2: SGDLS, YYNGEE. Deletions cut 4 bases from V and 4 bases from J, with 8 bases between. CDR3 coding DNA: TGTGCCAGCAGCCCTCACAGCACCGGGGAGCTGTTTTTT. Translating it yields CASSPHSTGELFF.

This clone occurred once. The V gene is TRBV4-1, the J gene TRBJ1-2, with D possibly being TRBD1 (5 bases). CDR1 MGHRA and CDR2 YSYEKL come from the germline V gene. The V gene lost 0 bases and the J gene lost 3 bases, with 23 bases spanning the gap. This CDR3 is 19 amino acids long. The CDR3 sequence is CASSQDTLKATGGDYGYTF. CDR3 in DNA: TGCGCCAGCAGCCAAGATACTCTTAAGGCGACGGGGGGGGACTATGGCTACACCTTC.

The chain joins TRBV10-3 to TRBJ2-1; 9 nucleotides align to TRBD2. This CDR3 has 15 amino acids. Trimming cost V 10 bases and J 5 bases; bases outside gene matches: 12. Germline CDR1 is ENHRY and CDR2 is SYGVKD. The CDR3 sequence is CATGIGPSGDNEQFF. For the CDR3, the DNA is TGTGCCACCGGAATCGGGCCTAGCGGGGACAATGAGCAGTTCTTC.

This rearrangement joins TRBV9 to TRBJ2-3, with 8 bases aligning to TRBD2. Germline V gives CDR1 SGDLS, CDR2 YYNGEE. Trimming took 2 bases from V and 0 from J; bases not matched to a gene: 14. CDR3 length: 19 residues. The CDR3, as DNA: TGTGCCAGCAGCGTCGGACTAGCAGGAAGACTTTCTAGCACAGATACGCAGTATTTT. As protein: CASSVGLAGRLSSTDTQYF.

The V call is TRBV19, the J call TRBJ1-4; no reliable D call. CDR3 length equals 15 residues. The germline V gene encodes CDR1 LNHDA and CDR2 SQIVND (reference sequence). With 5 bases removed from V and 0 bases from J, the gap between germline ends came to 10 bases. The CDR3 is CASSSTFATNEKLFF. In DNA form, the CDR3 reads TGTGCCAGTAGTTCAACTTTTGCAACTAATGAAAAACTGTTTTTT.

In regard to this clone: Other DNA sequences within the sample encode an identical CDR3. The V call is TRBV7-9, the J call TRBJ1-2; D remains ambiguous. V was cut by 6 bases and J by 3 bases, with 8 bases left in between. Germline V gene lookup returns CDR1 SEHNR and CDR2 FQNEAQ (reference sequence). This CDR3 is built from 12 residues. For the CDR3, the DNA is TGTGCCAGCAGTCAGCAGGACTATGGCTACACCTTC. Encoded protein: CASSQQDYGYTF.

The rearrangement links TRBV4-3 to TRBJ2-7; 7 bases align to TRBD1. This CDR3 has 14 residues. Trimming cost V 2 bases and J 5 bases; bases outside gene matches: 6. Germline V lookup: CDR1 LGHNA, CDR2 YSLEER. In DNA, the CDR3 is TGCGCCAGCAGCCAAACTGGACAGGTCGACGAGCAGTACTTC. It translates to CASSQTGQVDEQYF.

V gene TRBV25-1 combines with J gene TRBJ2-7, with 9 nucleotides matching TRBD1. V shed 2 bases, J shed 9 bases, and the junction held 14 bases outside the gene matches. Germline CDR1 MGHDK, CDR2 SYGVNS. The CDR3 length is 16 residues. The CDR3 reads CASSEMGTGPARVQYF. CDR3 coding DNA: TGTGCCAGCAGTGAAATGGGGACAGGGCCCGCGCGAGTGCAGTACTTC.

The CDR3 loop reads CASSRTGYTDTQYF. In DNA, the CDR3 is TGTGCCAGTAGTAGGACAGGGTACACAGATACGCAGTATTTT. The rearrangement uses TRBV19 and TRBJ2-3; 8 nucleotides match TRBD1. The length of the CDR3 is 14 residues. Unmatched junction bases numbered 2, after V lost 4 bases and J lost 2 bases. CDR1 and CDR2 from the germline V gene are LNHDA and SQIVND (reference sequence).

The V gene is TRBV10-3, the J gene TRBJ1-5; TRBD1 is a possible D gene (6 bases). Germline-derived CDR1 and CDR2 are ENHRY and SYGVKD. Between the trimmed V and J ends, which lost 7 bases and 7 bases, there was a span of 17 bases. The CDR3 length is 14 residues. CDR3 nucleotide sequence: TGTGCCATCAATTCTCAGGGGCGGGGGCAGCCCCAGCATTTT. This gives the protein CAINSQGRGQPQHF.

The chain is built from TRBV7-9 and TRBJ1-4; D call uncertain. Trimming took off 5 bases at V and 7 bases at J, with 11 bases between the two ends. The germline V gene has CDR1 SEHNR and CDR2 FQNEAQ (reference sequence). There are 13 residues in the CDR3. The CDR3 loop reads CASSPVGSEKLFF. The CDR3 DNA reads as TGTGCCAGCAGCCCCGTGGGGAGTGAAAAACTGTTTTTT.

The V call is TRBV7-2, the J call TRBJ1-3, with D tentatively TRBD1 (6 bases). CDR1 is SGHTA and CDR2 is FQGNSA in the germline V gene. The CDR3 extends over 18 amino acids. V was shortened by 2 bases and J by 2 bases, with 19 bases between the two germline ends. The CDR3 region has the DNA TGTGCCAGCAGCTTACGTGCCAGCGGACAGACGACTGGAAACACCATATATTTT. Translating gives CASSLRASGQTTGNTIYF. The variable domain in full, completed from reference TRBV7-2 and TRBJ1-3, reads GAGVSQSPSNKVTEKGKDVELRCDPISGHTALYWYRQSLGQGLEFLIYFQGNSAPDKSGLPSDRFSAERTGGSVSTLTIQRTQQEDSAVYLCASSLRASGQTTGNTIYFGEGSWLTVV.

The genes are TRBV21-1 and TRBJ1-1; the table's D call, TRBD1, has no DNA check behind it. TRBV21-1 is given as a pseudogene. The CDR3 spans 15 residues. CDR3 loop: CASSKVNRGRCEAFF. In DNA, the CDR3 is TGTGCCAGCAGCAAAGTTAACAGGGGGAGGTGTGAAGCTTTCTTT.

The chain joins TRBV6-1 to TRBJ1-1, with TRBD1 as a possible D gene (6 bases). Per germline, CDR1 MNHNS and CDR2 SASEGT. This CDR3 is 15 amino acids long. Trimming removed 1 base from V and 5 bases from J, with 14 bases in between. The CDR3 loop is CASSEDLGARTEAFF. CDR3 coding DNA: TGTGCCAGCAGTGAAGATCTGGGGGCGCGGACTGAAGCTTTCTTT.

The CDR3 coding sequence is TGTGCCAGCAGCGCTGACTATAGTAGTGGATACGAGCAGTACTTC. The encoded protein is CASSADYSSGYEQYF. The rearrangement uses TRBV7-2 and TRBJ2-7, with D possibly being TRBD2 (5 bases). V was clipped by 5 bases and J by 4 bases, with 18 bases between them. The germline CDR1 and CDR2 sequences are SGHTA and FQGNSA. CDR3 length equals 15 residues.

This clone appeared a few times. The chain has TRBV5-6 and TRBJ2-7, with D possibly matching TRBD2 (7 bases). CDR3 length equals 16 residues. V was clipped by 3 bases and J by 6 bases, with 22 bases between them. The germline V gene encodes CDR1 SGHDT and CDR2 YYEEEE. In nucleotides, the CDR3 is TGTGCCAGCAGCTGGGGGGGGATGGGGGGGCAAGGCGAGCAGTACTTC. It codes for CASSWGGMGGQGEQYF.